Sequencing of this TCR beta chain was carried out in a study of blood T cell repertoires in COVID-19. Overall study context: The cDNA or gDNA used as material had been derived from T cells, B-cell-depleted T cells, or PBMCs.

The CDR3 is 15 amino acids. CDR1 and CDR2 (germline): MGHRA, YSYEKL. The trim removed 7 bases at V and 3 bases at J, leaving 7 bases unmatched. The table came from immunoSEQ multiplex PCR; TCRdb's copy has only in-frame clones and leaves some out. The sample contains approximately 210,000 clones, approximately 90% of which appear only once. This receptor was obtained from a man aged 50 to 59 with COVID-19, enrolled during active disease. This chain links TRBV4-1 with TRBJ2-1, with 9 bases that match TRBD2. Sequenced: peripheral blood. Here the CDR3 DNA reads TGCGCCAGCAACCACCTTAGCGGGAGCTACAATGAGCAGTTCTTC. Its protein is CASNHLSGSYNEQFF.